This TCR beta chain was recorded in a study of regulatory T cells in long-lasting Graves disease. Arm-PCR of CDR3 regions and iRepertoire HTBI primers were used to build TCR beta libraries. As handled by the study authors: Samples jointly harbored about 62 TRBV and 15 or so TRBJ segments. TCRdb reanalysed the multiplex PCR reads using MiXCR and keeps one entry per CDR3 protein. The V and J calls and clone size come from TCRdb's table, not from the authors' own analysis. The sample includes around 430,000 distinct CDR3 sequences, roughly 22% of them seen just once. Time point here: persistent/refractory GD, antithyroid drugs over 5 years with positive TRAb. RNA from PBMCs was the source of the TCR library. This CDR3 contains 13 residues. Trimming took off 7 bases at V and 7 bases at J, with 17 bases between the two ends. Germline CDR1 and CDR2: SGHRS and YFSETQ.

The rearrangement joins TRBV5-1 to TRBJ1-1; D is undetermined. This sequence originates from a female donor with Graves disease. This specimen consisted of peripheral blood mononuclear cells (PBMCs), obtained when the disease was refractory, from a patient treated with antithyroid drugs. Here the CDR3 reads CASSGEGFGEAFF. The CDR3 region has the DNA TGCGCCAGCTCCGGGGAGGGCTTTGGTGAAGCTTTCTTT.